Below, one TCR beta chain is given with its context. The antigen remains unidentified. Use of 60 Vbeta and 13 Jbeta primers characterized the PCR. TCRdb keeps only in-frame clones here, not all; method: immunoSEQ multiplex PCR. In the table there are 95,000 or so clones, nearly 70% of which are singletons. The data originate from a study of cytomegalovirus exposure and HLA in healthy donors. On the study more broadly: Unique TCRs from HLA-typed donors, about 78 million of them, were held in an early data release. Study-wide results and caveats: Cytomegalovirus association was listed for 164 TCR beta chains.

Looked up from germline, CDR1 is MDHEN and CDR2 is SYDVKM. The V and J ends lost 3 bases and 8 bases respectively, with 14 bases between them. The CDR3 runs 14 residues. Sequencing was done on a sample of PBMCs. The J gene is TRBJ2-1, the V gene TRBV28; weak D call: TRBD2 (6 bases). The receptor's source is a woman in her 50s in good health and CMV-seropositive. The CDR3 nucleotides are TGTGCCAGCAGTTTGGGTAGGCGGGATGATGAGCAGTTCTTC. Translated, it gives CASSLGRRDDEQFF.